The 28 T cell receptor beta chains below come from one sample, sequenced in a study of metastatic and nonmetastatic thyroid tumors. TCRdb re-called the PCR reads via MiXCR. Of 26,000 or so clones in the sample, roughly 15% were seen once. All patients were treatment-naive before thyroid surgery. The sequenced material came from blood. The source is a female donor with papillary thyroid cancer or a benign thyroid nodule (not recorded which). Some clones in this sample may be carry-over from other donors' samples.

The CDR3 coding sequence is TGCGCCAGCAGCGCGGACCTAAGCTCCTACAATGAGCAGTTCTTC. Amino acid sequence: CASSADLSSYNEQFF. The J gene is TRBJ2-1, the V gene TRBV5-1, with D uncertain. V was clipped by 4 bases and J by 0 bases, with 11 bases between them. CDR3 size: 15 residues. The V gene's germline CDR1 is SGHRS and CDR2 YFSETQ.

This clone was seen a handful of times. CDR3 bases: TGTGCCAGCAGTTTATCCCAAGACAGCTCCCAAGAGACCCAGTACTTC. Translation gives CASSLSQDSSQETQYF. V usage is TRBV28 and J usage is TRBJ2-5, with a weak D call TRBD1 (5 bases). Germline lookup yields CDR1 MDHEN and CDR2 SYDVKM. Trimming removed 1 base at V and 1 base at J, with 13 bases between. This CDR3 has 16 amino acids.

This clone was observed at least ten times. V gene TRBV20-1 combines with J gene TRBJ2-4, with TRBD1 matching 7 bases. Trimming took 6 bases from V and 0 from J; bases not matched to a gene: 5. CDR1 is DFQATT and CDR2 is SNEGSKA in the germline V gene (reference sequence). The CDR3 has 14 amino acids. In nucleotides, the CDR3 is TGCAGTGCAAGGGACAGTTTAGCCAAAAACATTCAGTACTTC. This gives the protein CSARDSLAKNIQYF.

This clone is deemed medium-sized (0.01 to 0.1%). CDR3 sequence (DNA): TGTGCCAGCAGTACCTCGACAGACTCCTACGAGCAGTACTTC. This sequence encodes CASSTSTDSYEQYF. The chain uses TRBV6-1 and TRBJ2-7; a possible D gene is TRBD1 (5 bases). V was clipped by 5 bases and J by 0 bases, with 11 bases between them. CDR1 MNHNS and CDR2 SASEGT come from the germline V gene. This CDR3 spans 14 amino acids.

There are many counts of this clone. The chain has TRBV4-1 and TRBJ2-1; TRBD2 aligns across 10 bases. The CDR3 is 16 residues long. After removal of 4 bases from V and 9 bases from J, the junction contained 12 bases not matched to a gene. Germline V gives CDR1 MGHRA, CDR2 YSYEKL. This CDR3 reads CASSRLAGVPPGEQFF. The CDR3 nucleotides read TGCGCCAGCAGCCGACTAGCGGGTGTTCCACCCGGTGAGCAGTTCTTC.

The CDR3, as DNA: TGTGCCAGCCACGGGACAAGCTCCTACGAGCAGTACTTC. The encoded protein is CASHGTSSYEQYF. The chain carries TRBV27 and TRBJ2-7, with D tentatively TRBD1 (6 bases). V gave up 8 bases and J gave up 0 bases, with 11 bases separating them. Germline CDR1 and CDR2: MNHEY and SMNVEV (reference sequence). There are 13 residues in the CDR3.

This clone has a count of ten or more. V usage is TRBV28 and J usage is TRBJ2-1; the D gene is possibly TRBD2 (6 bases). Germline V gene data show CDR1 as MDHEN and CDR2 as SYDVKM. This CDR3 is 16 amino acids long. Trimming took 6 bases from V and 0 from J, leaving 15 bases between them. The CDR3 DNA follows: TGTGCCAGCAGCGGATTCGGGAGTATCTCCTACAATGAGCAGTTCTTC. Translation: CASSGFGSISYNEQFF.

The chain employs TRBV18 and TRBJ2-6; unclear D gene. This CDR3 is built from 17 residues. The germline V gene has CDR1 KGHSH and CDR2 LQKENI. The germline V and J ends were trimmed by 3 bases and 0 bases, with 12 bases remaining between them. CDR3 nucleotide sequence: TGTGCCAGCTCACCTTCGTACATGCGCTCTGGGGCCAACGTCCTGACTTTC. It translates to CASSPSYMRSGANVLTF.

There are many counts of this clone. The chain carries TRBV2 and TRBJ2-7, with D possibly being TRBD2 (5 bases). The CDR3 is made up of 16 amino acids. V was shortened by 0 bases and J by 2 bases, with 14 bases between the two germline ends. Per germline, CDR1 SNHLY and CDR2 FYNNEI. The CDR3 here is CASSEAPPGTTYEQYF. CDR3 nucleotide sequence: TGTGCCAGCAGTGAAGCGCCCCCGGGAACAACCTACGAGCAGTACTTC. Variable domain in full (rest from reference TRBV2 and TRBJ2-7): EPEVTQTPSHQVTQMGQEVILRCVPISNHLYFYWYRQILGQKVEFLVSFYNNEISEKSEIFDDQFSVERPDGSNFTLKIRSTKLEDSAMYFCASSEAPPGTTYEQYFGPGTRLTVT.

This chain uses TRBV6-5 with TRBJ2-7; 7 positions match TRBD1. V trimming: 4 bases; J trimming: 2 bases; junction bases outside the gene matches: 5. The CDR3 sequence is 14 residues long. In germline, CDR1 is MNHEY, CDR2 SVGAGI. The CDR3 loop is CASSSRQGPYEQYF. DNA of the CDR3: TGTGCCAGCAGTTCCCGACAGGGACCCTACGAGCAGTACTTC.

This clone was counted many times. The V and J genes are TRBV30 and TRBJ1-1, with TRBD1 matching 8 bases. Germline assignment: CDR1 GTSNPN and CDR2 SVGIG (reference sequence). The ends lost 6 bases at V and 5 bases at J; junction bases unmatched: 8. The CDR3 has 13 residues. The CDR3 DNA reads as TGTGCCTGTCAACGACAGGGGCGGACTGAAGCTTTCTTT. Amino acid sequence: CACQRQGRTEAFF.

V gene TRBV18 combines with J gene TRBJ1-1; D is ambiguous. The CDR3 spans 11 residues. The germline V and J ends were trimmed by 4 bases and 8 bases, with 8 bases remaining between them. The V gene's germline CDR1 is KGHSH and CDR2 LQKENI. The CDR3 coding sequence is TGTGCCAGCTCACAATACGACGAAGCTTTCTTT. Its translation: CASSQYDEAFF.

In its sample, this clone was seen many times. The rearrangement links TRBV5-1 to TRBJ2-7, with 7 bases aligning to TRBD1. The CDR3 contains 15 residues. The J segment lost 3 bases and the V segment lost 4 bases, leaving 10 bases of the junction unmatched. The V gene's germline CDR1 is SGHRS and CDR2 YFSETQ. The CDR3 nucleotides read TGCGCCAGCAGCCCCCTTAGGACAGGCGACTACGAGCAGTACTTC. It yields the protein CASSPLRTGDYEQYF.

V gene TRBV5-1 combines with J gene TRBJ1-2; TRBD1 matches 7 bases. This CDR3 has 14 amino acids. V was clipped by 0 bases and J by 6 bases; unmatched bases: 5. Per germline, CDR1 SGHRS and CDR2 YFSETQ. The CDR3 spells CASSLGTGDHGYTF. The DNA of the CDR3 is TGCGCCAGCAGCTTGGGCACAGGGGACCATGGCTACACCTTC.

This clone was detected many times. The chain combines TRBV30 with TRBJ1-4; TRBD1 matches 8 bases. The CDR3 covers 13 residues. CDR1 and CDR2 from the germline V gene are GTSNPN and SVGIG (reference sequence). The V segment lost 5 bases and the J segment 8 bases; nucleotides outside the gene matches: 7. CDR3 nucleotides: TGTGCCTGGTATGACAGGGGTAACGAAAAACTGTTTTTT. Translating it yields CAWYDRGNEKLFF.

The chain employs TRBV28 and TRBJ2-7; a weak D match, TRBD1 (5 bases). The ends were cut back, 3 bases at V and 3 bases at J, with 15 bases in the middle. This CDR3 comprises 15 residues. CDR1 and CDR2 (germline): MDHEN, SYDVKM. The CDR3 DNA sequence: TGTGCCAGCAGTTTGGATCCAGGGTTCTTCTACGAGCAGTACTTC. It is translated as CASSLDPGFFYEQYF. Based on the CDR3 plus reference TRBV28 and TRBJ2-7, the full variable domain is DVKVTQSSRYLVKRTGEKVFLECVQDMDHENMFWYRQDPGLGLRLIYFSYDVKMKEKGDIPEGYSVSREKKERFSLILESASTNQTSMYLCASSLDPGFFYEQYFGPGTRLTVT.

This clone was detected many times. Since a much larger clone is just one base distant, this may be a read error. The rearrangement links TRBV12-3 or TRBV12-4 to TRBJ1-2; unclear D gene. This CDR3 comprises 11 residues. In DNA, the CDR3 is TGTGCCAGCACCTCCAAGGGAGGCTGCACCTTC. As protein: CASTSKGGCTF.

In this sample, this clone is medium-sized (0.01 to 0.1%). V gene TRBV4-1 combines with J gene TRBJ2-7; 8 bases are a match to TRBD1. This CDR3 has 16 residues. CDR1 and CDR2 from the germline V gene are MGHRA and YSYEKL. V lost 4 bases and J lost 6; bases outside the gene matches: 14. CDR3 nucleotides: TGCGCCAGCAGCCTGAGAACCGGGACAGGAGCTCTCGAGCAGTACTTC. Protein product: CASSLRTGTGALEQYF.

This clone is judged medium-sized. The chain is built from TRBV28 and TRBJ2-2; tentatively, D is TRBD1 (6 bases). CDR1 and CDR2 from the germline V gene are MDHEN and SYDVKM. CDR3 length: 15 residues. Trimming cost V 6 bases and J 5 bases, with 16 bases left between them. This CDR3 reads CASSLGNRVTGELFF. In DNA form, the CDR3 reads TGTGCCAGCAGCCTAGGCAACAGGGTGACCGGGGAGCTGTTTTTT.

This clone was counted many times. V is TRBV28 and J is TRBJ2-1; 7 nucleotides agree with TRBD1. Looked up from germline, CDR1 is MDHEN and CDR2 is SYDVKM. The CDR3 length is 14 residues. V lost 6 bases to trimming and J lost 3 bases; unmatched junction nucleotides: 5. The CDR3 here is CASSPTGNYNEQFF. The CDR3, as DNA: TGTGCCAGCAGCCCGACAGGGAACTACAATGAGCAGTTCTTC.

This clone has at least ten counts. The chain is built from TRBV14 and TRBJ1-1; D may be TRBD1 (6 bases). Germline loops: CDR1 SGHDN, CDR2 FVKESK. This CDR3 spans 16 amino acids. Deletions cut 4 bases from V and 1 base from J, with 16 bases between. This CDR3 is CASSRPGGDKNTEAFF. CDR3 sequence (DNA): TGTGCCAGCAGCCGCCCGGGTGGGGACAAGAACACTGAAGCTTTCTTT.

This clone showed up many times. A much bigger clone sits one base away, suggesting this may be a read error. The chain uses TRBV11-2 and TRBJ2-2; possible D gene TRBD2, 5 bases. The CDR3 is 17 amino acids. From germline, CDR1 is SGHAT and CDR2 FQNNGV. The CDR3 coding sequence is TGTGCCAGCAGCTTAGATCTTGGGAGCCGAAACACCGTGGAGCTGTTTTTT. Translated: CASSLDLGSRNTVELFF.

On this clone itself: A much larger clone lies a single base off, so this may be a read error. This rearrangement joins TRBV28 to TRBJ1-4, with 9 bases aligning to TRBD1. The CDR3 has 14 residues. Looked up from germline, CDR1 is MDHEN and CDR2 is SYDVKM. The CDR3 here is CASRTGGANEKLSF. CDR3 DNA: TGTGCCAGCAGGACAGGGGGGGCTAATGAAAAACTGTCTTTT.

This clone was counted ten times or more. The chain couples TRBV30 to TRBJ1-4; D gene ambiguous. In germline, CDR1 is GTSNPN, CDR2 SVGIG (reference sequence). Trimming removed 2 bases from V and 8 bases from J, with 6 bases in between. The CDR3 runs 11 residues. The CDR3 sequence: CAWSQGEKLFF. The CDR3 DNA sequence: TGTGCCTGGAGTCAAGGGGAAAAACTGTTTTTT. Supplemented by reference TRBV30 and TRBJ1-4, the full variable domain reads SQTIHQWPATLVQPVGSPLSLECTVEGTSNPNLYWYRQAAGRGLQLLFYSVGIGQISSEVPQNLSASRPQDRQFILSSKKLLLSDSGFYLCAWSQGEKLFFGSGTQLSVL.

This clone has ten or more counts. Since a much larger clone is just one base distant, this may be a read error. The chain uses TRBV6-1 and TRBJ1-1; TRBD1 agrees at 7 bases. This CDR3 is built from 14 residues. The V segment lost 9 bases and the J segment 10 bases; nucleotides outside the gene matches: 17. Germline CDR1 reads MNHNS; CDR2 reads SASEGT. The CDR3 here is CASSSRTQGLGAFF. The CDR3 DNA reads TGTGCCAGTAGTTCTAGGACACAGGGGCTCGGAGCTTTCTTT.

This clone has ten or more counts. The chain links TRBV7-8 to TRBJ2-7; D may be TRBD2 (6 bases). Germline assignment: CDR1 SGHVS and CDR2 FQNEAQ. V lost 1 base to trimming and J lost 7 bases, with 14 bases between them. The length of the CDR3 is 14 residues. The CDR3 nucleotides read TGTGCCAGCAGCTTAGTGACCGGGAGTAGGGAGCAGTACTTC. It translates to CASSLVTGSREQYF.

This clone has a count of ten or more. A junction boundary mismatches the germline segment, possibly from a read error. The CDR3 DNA sequence: TGTGCCGGCAGTTTATATTCCGGGGAGCCTGACGAGCAGTACTTC. It encodes CAGSLYSGEPDEQYF. This chain connects TRBV27 to TRBJ2-7, with D perhaps TRBD2 (5 bases). The length of the CDR3 is 15 residues. Germline assignment: CDR1 MNHEY and CDR2 SMNVEV (reference sequence).

Many counts were recorded for this clone. The J gene is TRBJ2-7, the V gene TRBV7-9, with TRBD2 identical over 7 bases. The germline CDR1 and CDR2 sequences are SEHNR and FQNEAQ (reference sequence). The CDR3 contains 15 residues. With V trimmed by 1 base and J by 7 bases, 10 bases remained unmatched. The CDR3 nucleotides read TGTGCCAGCAGCTTAGTCGGGGGGTTCAGTGGTGAGCAGTACTTC. It yields the protein CASSLVGGFSGEQYF.